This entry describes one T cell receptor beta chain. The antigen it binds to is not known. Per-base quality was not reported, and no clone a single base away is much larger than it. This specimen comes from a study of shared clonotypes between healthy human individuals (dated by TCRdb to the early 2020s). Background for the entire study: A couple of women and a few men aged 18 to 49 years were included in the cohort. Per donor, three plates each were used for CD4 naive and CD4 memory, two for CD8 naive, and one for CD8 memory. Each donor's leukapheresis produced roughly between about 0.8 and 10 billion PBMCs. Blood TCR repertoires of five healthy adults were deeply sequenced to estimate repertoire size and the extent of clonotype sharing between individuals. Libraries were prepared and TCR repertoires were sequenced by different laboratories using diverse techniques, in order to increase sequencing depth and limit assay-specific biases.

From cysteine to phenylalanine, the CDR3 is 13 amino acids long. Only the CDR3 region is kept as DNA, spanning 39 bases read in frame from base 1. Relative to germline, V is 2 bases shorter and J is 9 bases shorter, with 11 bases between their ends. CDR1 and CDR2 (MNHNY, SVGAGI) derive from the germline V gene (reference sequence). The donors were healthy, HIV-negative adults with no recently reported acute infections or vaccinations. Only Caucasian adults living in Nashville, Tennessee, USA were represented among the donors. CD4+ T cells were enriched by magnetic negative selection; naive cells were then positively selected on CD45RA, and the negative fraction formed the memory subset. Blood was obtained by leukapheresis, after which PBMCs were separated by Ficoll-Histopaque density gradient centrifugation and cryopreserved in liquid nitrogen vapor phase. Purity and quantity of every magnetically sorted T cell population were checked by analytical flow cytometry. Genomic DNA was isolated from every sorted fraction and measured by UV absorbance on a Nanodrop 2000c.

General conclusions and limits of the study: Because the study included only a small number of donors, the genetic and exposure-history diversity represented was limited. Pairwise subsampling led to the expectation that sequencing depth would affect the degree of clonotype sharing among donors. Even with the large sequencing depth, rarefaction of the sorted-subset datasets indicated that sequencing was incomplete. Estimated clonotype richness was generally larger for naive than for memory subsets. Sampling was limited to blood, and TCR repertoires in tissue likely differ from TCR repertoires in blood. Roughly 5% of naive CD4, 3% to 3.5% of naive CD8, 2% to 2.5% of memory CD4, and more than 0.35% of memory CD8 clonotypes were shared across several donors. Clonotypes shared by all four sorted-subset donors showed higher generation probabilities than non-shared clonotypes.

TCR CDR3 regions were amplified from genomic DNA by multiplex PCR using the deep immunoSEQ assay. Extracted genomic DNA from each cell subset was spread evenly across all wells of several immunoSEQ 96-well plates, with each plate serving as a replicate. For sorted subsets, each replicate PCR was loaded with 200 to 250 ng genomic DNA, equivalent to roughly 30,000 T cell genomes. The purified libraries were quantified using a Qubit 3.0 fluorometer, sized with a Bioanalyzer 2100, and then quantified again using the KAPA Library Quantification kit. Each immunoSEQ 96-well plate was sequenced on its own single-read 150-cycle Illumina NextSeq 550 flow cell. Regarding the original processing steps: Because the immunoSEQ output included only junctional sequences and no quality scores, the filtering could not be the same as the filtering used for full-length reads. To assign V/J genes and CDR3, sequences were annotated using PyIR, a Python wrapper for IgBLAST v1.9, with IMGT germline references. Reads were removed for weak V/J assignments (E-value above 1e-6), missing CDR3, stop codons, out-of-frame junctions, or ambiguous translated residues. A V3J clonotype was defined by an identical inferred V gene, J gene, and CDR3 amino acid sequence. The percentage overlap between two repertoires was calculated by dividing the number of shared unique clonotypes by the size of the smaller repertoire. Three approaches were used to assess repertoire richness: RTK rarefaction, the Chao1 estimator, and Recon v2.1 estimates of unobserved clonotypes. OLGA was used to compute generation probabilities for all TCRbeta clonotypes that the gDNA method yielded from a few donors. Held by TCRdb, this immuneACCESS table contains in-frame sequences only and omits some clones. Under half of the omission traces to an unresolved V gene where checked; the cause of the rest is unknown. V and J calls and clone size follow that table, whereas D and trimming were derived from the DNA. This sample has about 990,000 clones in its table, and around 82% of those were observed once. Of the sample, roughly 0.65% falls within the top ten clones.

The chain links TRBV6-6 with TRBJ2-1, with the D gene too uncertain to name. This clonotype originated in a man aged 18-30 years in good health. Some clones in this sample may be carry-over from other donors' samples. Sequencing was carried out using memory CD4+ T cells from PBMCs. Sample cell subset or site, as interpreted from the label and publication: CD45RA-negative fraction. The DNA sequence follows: TGTGCCAGCAGTTACATTGGGGTGGGTGAGCAGTTCTTC. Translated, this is CASSYIGVGEQFF.